This T cell receptor beta chain comes out of a study of CD8+CD57+ T cells in acquired aplastic anemia. Whole-study context: Mean yield of DNA from sorted CD4+ and CD8+ cells was 2.5 to 4 ug.

The CDR3 contains 15 residues. Germline-derived CDR1 and CDR2 are LNHNV and YYDKDF (reference sequence). The ends were cut back, 0 bases at V and 0 bases at J, with 6 bases in the middle. Template material for TCR beta VDJ and CDR3 profiling consisted of genomic DNA. One entry per CDR3 protein, called by TCRdb with MiXCR from the reads. The sample holds 180,000 or so distinct CDR3 sequences, approximately 48% seen once. This clonotype showed up just a few times. Patients selected for sequencing had displayed CD8+CD57+ cell expansion by flow cytometry. All participating patients were living with severe acquired aplastic anemia.

This chain connects TRBV15 to TRBJ1-3; D is uncertain. The specimen was sorted CD4+, CD8+, or CD8+CD57+ T cells (not recorded which) from PBMCs. This TCR was recovered from a human donor with aplastic anemia. The CDR3 sequence is CATSRDVVSGNTIYF. Written as DNA, the CDR3 is TGTGCCACCAGCAGAGATGTGGTCTCTGGAAACACCATATATTTT.